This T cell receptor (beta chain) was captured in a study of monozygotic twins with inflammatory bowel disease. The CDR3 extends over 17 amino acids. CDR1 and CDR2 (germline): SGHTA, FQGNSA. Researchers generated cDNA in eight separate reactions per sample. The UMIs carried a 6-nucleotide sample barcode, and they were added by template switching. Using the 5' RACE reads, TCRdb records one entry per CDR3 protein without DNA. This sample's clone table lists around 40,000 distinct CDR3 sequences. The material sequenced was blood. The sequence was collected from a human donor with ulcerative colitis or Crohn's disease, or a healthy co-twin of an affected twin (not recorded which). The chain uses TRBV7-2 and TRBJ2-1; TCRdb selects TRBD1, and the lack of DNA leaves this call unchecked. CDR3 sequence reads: CASSLASWGKGDNEQFF.